This T cell receptor (beta chain) was captured by sequencing in a study of shared clonotypes between healthy human individuals. The CDR3 extends over 15 amino acids. Germline CDR1 and CDR2: ENHRY and SYGVKD. Some clones are missing from TCRdb's copy, which holds only in-frame ones; the method was immunoSEQ multiplex PCR. The data show a few hundred thousand clones, with around 77% seen just once and around 12% held by the top ten. As concerns this clone: Since a far larger clone is one base different, this is likely a read error.

This TCR was sampled from a woman in her forties in good health. Some clones in this sample may be carry-over from other donors' samples. The rearrangement links TRBV10-3 to TRBJ2-7; 10 bases are a match to TRBD1. The sequencing sample was made of PBMCs. This chain's CDR3 is CAISVGQGRVREQCF. CDR3 nucleotide sequence: TGTGCCATCAGTGTGGGACAGGGGAGGGTACGAGAGCAGTGCTTC.